The 7 T cell receptor beta chains in this list originate from one sample, sequenced in a study of T cell responses to AZD1222 COVID-19 vaccine. The repertoire was sequenced with immunoSEQ multiplex PCR; TCRdb's copy has only in-frame clones and lacks some. Counted here are about 130,000 clones, 89% occurring once; the ten biggest clones make up about 6%. The sample in question was peripheral blood, obtained on day 0 of AZD1222 vaccination. The receptors shown here come from an adult in good health.

The rearrangement uses TRBV5-4 and TRBJ1-1; a weak D match, TRBD1 (6 bases). The CDR3 covers 14 residues. Looked up from germline, CDR1 is SGHNT and CDR2 is YYREEE (reference sequence). V gave up 2 bases and J gave up 2 bases, with 10 bases separating them. The CDR3 protein is CASSFRGINTEAFF. In DNA form, the CDR3 reads TGTGCCAGCAGCTTCAGGGGTATTAACACTGAAGCTTTCTTT.

The chain uses TRBV12-5 and TRBJ2-7, with TRBD1 as a possible D gene (6 bases). The V and J ends lost 3 bases and 4 bases respectively, with 13 bases between them. Per the germline V gene, CDR1 is LGHNT and CDR2 is FRNRAP. The length of the CDR3 is 14 residues. CDR3 loop: CASGFAGQGYEQYF. CDR3 in DNA: TGTGCTAGTGGTTTTGCGGGCCAGGGGTACGAGCAGTACTTC. The full variable domain, with the rest looked up from reference TRBV12-5 and TRBJ2-7, is DARVTQTPRHKVTEMGQEVTMRCQPILGHNTVFWYRQTMMQGLELLAYFRNRAPLDDSGMPKDRFSAEMPDATLATLKIQPSEPRDSAVYFCASGFAGQGYEQYFGPGTRLTVT.

The chain carries TRBV6-4 and TRBJ1-2, with D possibly matching TRBD1 (5 bases). The germline gives CDR1 MRHNA, CDR2 SNTAGT. V was pared by 0 bases and J by 4 bases, with 9 bases between. The length of the CDR3 is 14 residues. The chain's CDR3 is CASSDSYGGYGYTF. Written as DNA, the CDR3 is TGTGCCAGCAGTGACTCATACGGGGGCTATGGCTACACCTTC.

This sequence joins TRBV2 and TRBJ1-2; D unresolved. The CDR3 covers 14 residues. V was shortened by 2 bases and J by 5 bases, with 12 bases between the two germline ends. CDR1 is SNHLY, CDR2 FYNNEI, per germline. DNA of the CDR3: TGTGCCAGCAGTGAACGTGAAGGCTATTATGGCTACACCTTC. Protein sequence: CASSEREGYYGYTF.

The gene calls are TRBV4-1 and TRBJ1-3, with no clear D. Germline CDR1 and CDR2: MGHRA and YSYEKL. The germline V and J ends were trimmed by 4 bases and 2 bases, with 6 bases remaining between them. This CDR3 comprises 13 residues. The chain's CDR3 is CASSLFPGNTIYF. The CDR3 DNA sequence: TGCGCCAGCAGCCTCTTCCCTGGAAACACCATATATTTT.

The chain carries TRBV4-1 and TRBJ2-7, with D possibly being TRBD1 or TRBD2 (5 bases each). The CDR3 is 14 amino acids. Deletions cut 1 base from V and 6 bases from J, with 13 bases between. From germline, CDR1 is MGHRA and CDR2 YSYEKL. The chain's CDR3 is CASSQGLRGREQYF. Written as DNA, the CDR3 is TGCGCCAGCAGCCAAGGTTTACGGGGACGCGAGCAGTACTTC.

Comments on this clone: At one end the junction does not follow the germline gene, possibly because of a read error. The rearrangement joins TRBV13 to TRBJ1-6; D is unclear. This CDR3 is built from 12 residues. Germline V gene lookup returns CDR1 PRHDT and CDR2 FYEKMQ (reference sequence). CDR3 DNA: TGTGCCAGCAGCTCCTATGATTCACCCCTCCACTTT. This codes for CASSSYDSPLHF.